A selection of T cell receptor beta chains follows, all from one sample in a study of blood T cell repertoires in COVID-19. Clones were read by immunoSEQ multiplex PCR, and TCRdb kept only the in-frame ones, dropping some. The sample contains approximately 300,000 clones, around 90% of which appear only once. The sequenced sample was PBMCs or T cells enriched from blood (not recorded which). These receptors were collected from a man between 60 and 75 years old who had recovered from COVID-19. The CDR3 runs from the conserved cysteine through the conserved F or W. D genes are given only for firm matches. Size tells how often a clone was seen (once, few, many) or the class of an expanded clone, and some rows leave it out.

clone size: once
V gene: TRBV5-4
J gene: TRBJ2-7
D gene: TRBD1
CDR3 DNA: TGTGCCAGCAGTTACGACAGGGTTTACGAGCAGTACTTC
CDR3 protein: CASSYDRVYEQYF

clone size: -
V gene: TRBV7-2
J gene: TRBJ2-7
D gene: -
CDR3 DNA: TGTGCCAGCAGCTTTAGTGGTGGGGCGAGCGAGCAGTACTTC
CDR3 protein: CASSFSGGASEQYF

clone size: -
V gene: TRBV6-2/TRBV6-3
J gene: TRBJ1-1
D gene: -
CDR3 DNA: TGTGCCAGCAGTTACTTGTGGGGGCAGGGTAGCACTGAAGCTTTCTTT
CDR3 protein: CASSYLWGQGSTEAFF

clone size: -
V gene: TRBV19
J gene: TRBJ1-4
D gene: -
CDR3 DNA: TGTGCCAGTAGTATTCAGCGGGGGAATGAAAAACTGTTTTTT
CDR3 protein: CASSIQRGNEKLFF

clone size: -
V gene: TRBV5-1
J gene: TRBJ2-7
D gene: TRBD2
CDR3 DNA: TGCGCCAGCCGGACTAGCGGGAGTTACGAGCAGTACTTC
CDR3 protein: CASRTSGSYEQYF

clone size: -
V gene: TRBV7-6
J gene: TRBJ2-7
D gene: -
CDR3 DNA: TGTGCCAGCAGCCGGATGACAGGCAAGCCCTACGAGCAGTACTTC
CDR3 protein: CASSRMTGKPYEQYF

clone size: -
V gene: TRBV3-1/TRBV3-2
J gene: TRBJ2-7
D gene: TRBD2
CDR3 DNA: TGTGCCAGCAGCCAGTCACAGGGCGGCGGGAGGAACTACGAGCAGTACTTC
CDR3 protein: CASSQSQGGGRNYEQYF

clone size: -
V gene: TRBV11-2
J gene: TRBJ1-6
D gene: -
CDR3 DNA: TGTGCCAGCAGCTTAGGGGTATCGGGGAATTCACCCCTCCACTTT
CDR3 protein: CASSLGVSGNSPLHF

clone size: -
V gene: TRBV18
J gene: TRBJ1-6
D gene: TRBD1
CDR3 DNA: TGTGCCAGCTCACCTTCGGGACAGGGAGGGTCACCCCTCCACTTT
CDR3 protein: CASSPSGQGGSPLHF

clone size: few
V gene: TRBV13
J gene: TRBJ1-5
D gene: TRBD1
CDR3 DNA: TGTGCCAGCAGCTCGGGACAGATGTCTCCTGGGCAGCCCCAGCATTTT
CDR3 protein: CASSSGQMSPGQPQHF

clone size: -
V gene: TRBV19
J gene: TRBJ1-3
D gene: -
CDR3 DNA: TGTGCCAGTAGTAACCTCCAGGGGAGAAACACCATATATTTT
CDR3 protein: CASSNLQGRNTIYF

clone size: -
V gene: TRBV28
J gene: TRBJ1-4
D gene: -
CDR3 DNA: TGTGCCAGCAGTCCACCGGGACACCAAACTAATGAAAAACTGTTTTTT
CDR3 protein: CASSPPGHQTNEKLFF

clone size: -
V gene: TRBV5-1
J gene: TRBJ2-5
D gene: TRBD2
CDR3 DNA: TGCGCCAGCAGCTTGGCTGGGGGGACTAGCGGGAGGGCCCCGGAGACCCAGTACTTC
CDR3 protein: CASSLAGGTSGRAPETQYF

clone size: -
V gene: TRBV7-2
J gene: TRBJ2-1
D gene: TRBD1
CDR3 DNA: TGTGCCAGCAGCCTGACAGGGGGCACCGATGAGCAGTTCTTC
CDR3 protein: CASSLTGGTDEQFF

clone size: -
V gene: TRBV9
J gene: TRBJ2-1
D gene: TRBD2
CDR3 DNA: TGTGCCAGCAGAGGCCCGGGACTAGAGCAAGGTGAGCAGTTCTTC
CDR3 protein: CASRGPGLEQGEQFF

clone size: few
V gene: TRBV5-4
J gene: TRBJ2-1
D gene: TRBD1
CDR3 DNA: TGTGCCAGCAGCCGACAGGGGTCCTACAATGAGCAGTTCTTC
CDR3 protein: CASSRQGSYNEQFF

clone size: -
V gene: TRBV3-1/TRBV3-2
J gene: TRBJ2-2
D gene: -
CDR3 DNA: TGTGCCAGCAGCCAAGATCGGTTCAGGTCGAACACCGGGGAGCTGTTTTTT
CDR3 protein: CASSQDRFRSNTGELFF

clone size: -
V gene: TRBV7-2
J gene: TRBJ1-1
D gene: -
CDR3 DNA: TGTGCCAGCAGCTTACAGGAGGACACTGAAGCTTTCTTT
CDR3 protein: CASSLQEDTEAFF

clone size: -
V gene: TRBV30
J gene: TRBJ1-5
D gene: -
CDR3 DNA: TGTGCCTGGGCGGCAGGGAAGAATCAGCCCCAGCATTTT
CDR3 protein: CAWAAGKNQPQHF

clone size: -
V gene: TRBV27
J gene: TRBJ2-7
D gene: -
CDR3 DNA: TGTGCCAGTTCTAAAGGGGCAGGGTGGGACTACGAGCAGTACTTC
CDR3 protein: CASSKGAGWDYEQYF

clone size: -
V gene: TRBV6-2/TRBV6-3
J gene: TRBJ1-1
D gene: -
CDR3 DNA: TGTGCCAGCAGTTACCGACGGCTGGAGGCTTTCTTT
CDR3 protein: CASSYRRLEAFF

clone size: -
V gene: TRBV5-4
J gene: TRBJ1-1
D gene: -
CDR3 DNA: TGTGCCAGCAGCCCCTGGGGGGTCGGCACTGAAGCTTTCTTT
CDR3 protein: CASSPWGVGTEAFF

clone size: -
V gene: TRBV9
J gene: TRBJ2-3
D gene: -
CDR3 DNA: TGTGCCAGCAGCCTCGGGACTGGCACAGATACGCAGTATTTT
CDR3 protein: CASSLGTGTDTQYF

clone size: -
V gene: TRBV4-2
J gene: TRBJ2-7
D gene: TRBD2
CDR3 DNA: TGTGCCAGCAGCCAAGATCTAGCGGGAGGGCCTCAAGAGCAGTACTTC
CDR3 protein: CASSQDLAGGPQEQYF

clone size: -
V gene: TRBV19
J gene: TRBJ2-1
D gene: TRBD1
CDR3 DNA: TGTGCCAGTAGGAAACCGGGACAGGTACTTCAAGGTGAGCAGTTCTTC
CDR3 protein: CASRKPGQVLQGEQFF